Listed here is a single TCR beta chain. This sample was taken from a study of monozygotic twins with inflammatory bowel disease. TCRdb re-called the 5' RACE reads and catalogs CDR3 proteins one per entry, DNA excluded. In total, the table holds 150,000 to 200,000 distinct CDR3 sequences. The germline V gene has CDR1 KGHSH and CDR2 LQKENI. This CDR3 has 12 amino acids. V usage is TRBV18 and J usage is TRBJ2-7; the TCRdb D gene call, TRBD1, has no DNA to confirm it. This clonotype was obtained from a human donor with ulcerative colitis or Crohn's disease, or a healthy co-twin of an affected twin (not recorded which). Sequencing was carried out using blood. CDR3 residues: CASSSTGREQYF.